Presented here are 20 T cell receptor beta chains from one specimen sequenced in a study of T cell responses to AZD1222 COVID-19 vaccine. Generated by immunoSEQ multiplex PCR, the TCRdb table keeps only in-frame clones and is missing some. This sample carries about 130,000 clones, around 84% of them seen once, and the ten largest clones take over 4%. The material sequenced was peripheral blood, taken on day 0 of AZD1222 vaccination. The receptors originated from an adult in good health.

This chain links TRBV11-2 with TRBJ2-1, with a weak D call TRBD1 (6 bases). The V gene lost 1 base and the J gene lost 7 bases, with 8 bases spanning the gap. This CDR3 contains 13 residues. Germline values: CDR1 SGHAT, CDR2 FQNNGV. The CDR3 sequence is CASSLVGQNEQFF. CDR3 bases: TGTGCCAGCAGCTTAGTAGGACAGAATGAGCAGTTCTTC. Full variable domain (rest looked up from reference TRBV11-2 and TRBJ2-1): EAGVAQSPRYKIIEKRQSVAFWCNPISGHATLYWYQQILGQGPKLLIQFQNNGVVDDSQLPKDRFSAERLKGVDSTLKIQPAKLEDSAVYLCASSLVGQNEQFFGPGTRLTVL.

This clone occurred a few times. The rearrangement uses TRBV20-1 and TRBJ1-2; weak D call: TRBD1 (5 bases). The CDR3 has 14 amino acids. The ends were cut back, 3 bases at V and 6 bases at J, with 17 bases in the middle. Per germline, CDR1 DFQATT and CDR2 SNEGSKA (reference sequence). The CDR3 sequence: CSASLRQGGDGYTF. As DNA, the CDR3 is TGCAGTGCTAGTCTTCGGCAGGGAGGTGATGGCTACACCTTC.

The chain is built from TRBV5-1 and TRBJ2-2; 10 positions match TRBD2. With V trimmed by 0 bases and J by 4 bases, 12 bases remained unmatched. The length of the CDR3 is 19 residues. Germline CDR1 reads SGHRS; CDR2 reads YFSETQ. The CDR3 DNA reads as TGCGCCAGCAGCTTGGGCGGGGGACTAGCGCTCCGTACCACCGGGGAGCTGTTTTTT. This sequence encodes CASSLGGGLALRTTGELFF.

V gene TRBV5-1 combines with J gene TRBJ2-3; possibly TRBD1 for D (6 bases). The CDR3 is made up of 18 amino acids. Germline lookup yields CDR1 SGHRS and CDR2 YFSETQ. The V and J ends lost 1 base and 6 bases respectively, with 24 bases between them. CDR3 sequence reads: CASSLLTAQGFHKDTQYF. As DNA, the CDR3 is TGCGCCAGCAGCTTGTTAACCGCCCAGGGGTTTCATAAGGATACGCAGTATTTT.

The chain is built from TRBV9 and TRBJ2-1; tentatively, D is TRBD1 (6 bases). The CDR3 runs to 16 residues. The ends were cut back, 4 bases at V and 1 base at J, with 15 bases in the middle. Germline V gene sequence: CDR1 SGDLS, CDR2 YYNGEE. CDR3: CASSSYGTFSYNEQFF. As DNA, the CDR3 is TGTGCCAGCAGCTCATACGGGACATTTTCCTACAATGAGCAGTTCTTC.

V gene TRBV7-2 combines with J gene TRBJ2-1, with D perhaps TRBD2 (7 bases). V lost 3 bases to trimming and J lost 4 bases, with 13 bases between them. CDR1 and CDR2 from the germline V gene are SGHTA and FQGNSA. The CDR3 spans 15 residues. DNA of the CDR3: TGTGCCAGCAGCTTTTTGGGGGGGCCGTACAATGAGCAGTTCTTC. Protein sequence: CASSFLGGPYNEQFF.

This chain uses TRBV23-1 with TRBJ2-7; D may correspond to TRBD1 or TRBD2 (5 bases each). TRBV23-1 is an ORF; its function is uncertain. The CDR3 length is 13 residues. V gave up 8 bases and J gave up 5 bases, with 16 bases separating them. This CDR3 is CASVPGTQDEQYF. The CDR3 DNA reads TGCGCCAGCGTCCCGGGGACCCAGGACGAGCAGTACTTC.

The rearrangement joins TRBV13 to TRBJ1-5; D is perhaps TRBD1 (6 bases). V shed 4 bases and J shed 2 bases, with 9 bases lying between them. The CDR3 extends over 14 amino acids. The germline CDR1 and CDR2 sequences are PRHDT and FYEKMQ (reference sequence). CDR3 sequence: CASSYRQGNQPQHF. The CDR3 DNA reads as TGTGCCAGCAGCTACCGACAGGGCAATCAGCCCCAGCATTTT. The variable domain in full, with the rest retrieved from reference TRBV13 and TRBJ1-5, is AAGVIQSPRHLIKEKRETATLKCYPIPRHDTVYWYQQGPGQDPQFLISFYEKMQSDKGSIPDRFSAQQFSDYHSELNMSSLELGDSALYFCASSYRQGNQPQHFGDGTRLSIL.

V usage is TRBV20-1 and J usage is TRBJ1-1, with D possibly matching TRBD1 (6 bases). The germline V and J ends were trimmed by 3 bases and 0 bases, with 11 bases remaining between them. CDR3 length: 14 amino acids. CDR1 and CDR2 (germline): DFQATT, SNEGSKA (reference sequence). The CDR3 bases are TGCAGTGCTAGTGGGGGGCCGGTGAACACTGAAGCTTTCTTT. Encoded protein: CSASGGPVNTEAFF.

The chain has TRBV4-2 and TRBJ1-6; TRBD1 is a possible D gene (6 bases). Germline V gene data show CDR1 as LGHNA and CDR2 as YNFKEQ. The CDR3 is 14 residues long. Trimming cost V 3 bases and J 5 bases, with 8 bases left between them. Here the CDR3 reads CASSQGANNSPLHF. CDR3 sequence (DNA): TGTGCCAGCAGCCAGGGGGCTAATAATTCACCCCTCCACTTT.

The chain has TRBV6-5 and TRBJ2-7; D may be TRBD1 (5 bases). Trimming took 5 bases from V and 3 from J, leaving 14 bases between them. The CDR3 runs to 14 residues. Germline CDR1 and CDR2: MNHEY and SVGAGI. The CDR3 here is CASSSRAVFYEQYF. The CDR3 nucleotides read TGTGCCAGCAGTAGCAGGGCCGTTTTCTACGAGCAGTACTTC.

V is TRBV10-3 and J is TRBJ1-6, with 7 bases fitting TRBD1. The CDR3 extends over 18 amino acids. Germline V gives CDR1 ENHRY, CDR2 SYGVKD. Trimming took 4 bases from V and 0 from J; bases not matched to a gene: 9. CDR3 sequence (DNA): TGTGCCATCAGTGCGGGAGGGGGCTCCCTCTCCTATAATTCACCCCTCCACTTT. Translating it yields CAISAGGGSLSYNSPLHF.

V and J are TRBV19 and TRBJ1-5; D unresolved. Germline V gene data show CDR1 as LNHDA and CDR2 as SQIVND (reference sequence). Trimming cost V 6 bases and J 1 base, with 10 bases left between them. The CDR3 is made up of 14 amino acids. The CDR3 loop is CASRVDGSNQPQHF. The CDR3 region has the DNA TGTGCCAGTAGAGTCGATGGGAGCAATCAGCCCCAGCATTTT.

This chain links TRBV7-2 with TRBJ1-3; D might be TRBD1 (6 bases). Germline V gene sequence: CDR1 SGHTA, CDR2 FQGNSA. The CDR3 consists of 16 residues. V was clipped by 4 bases and J by 2 bases, with 15 bases between them. The CDR3 spells CASSSTSGTTGNTIYF. DNA of the CDR3: TGTGCCAGCAGCTCTACCTCCGGGACAACTGGAAACACCATATATTTT.

The genes are TRBV7-8 and TRBJ1-1; TRBD1 might be the D (5 bases). The V end was cut by 2 bases, the J end by 6 bases, with 16 bases between. Germline V gene sequence: CDR1 SGHVS, CDR2 FQNEAQ. The CDR3 is 15 residues long. CDR3 sequence (DNA): TGTGCCAGCAGCTTACCCCGGTCGGGGGGAGCTGAAGCTTTCTTT. It specifies CASSLPRSGGAEAFF.

This clone was observed a single time. The chain employs TRBV6-5 and TRBJ1-5, with D possibly being TRBD1 (5 bases). With 7 bases removed from V and 3 bases from J, the gap between germline ends came to 10 bases. Germline assignment: CDR1 MNHEY and CDR2 SVGAGI. This CDR3 is 13 amino acids long. The CDR3 spells CASTDTYNQPQHF. CDR3 DNA: TGTGCCAGCACGGACACCTACAATCAGCCCCAGCATTTT.

The rearrangement joins TRBV3-1 (or the pseudogene TRBV3-2) to TRBJ1-5; D is unclear. The germline V gene has CDR1 LGHDT and CDR2 YNNKEL (reference sequence). The CDR3 contains 18 residues. Trimming shortened V by 4 bases and J by 1 base, and 20 bases separated the two germline ends. The CDR3 coding sequence is TGTGCCAGCAGCCTTGGGTTTCTTTCGGGTATAAGCAATCAGCCCCAGCATTTT. This gives the protein CASSLGFLSGISNQPQHF.

The chain has TRBV20-1 and TRBJ1-1, with D possibly matching TRBD1 (5 bases). Per germline, CDR1 DFQATT and CDR2 SNEGSKA (reference sequence). The length of the CDR3 is 14 residues. V was trimmed by 3 bases and J by 0 bases, leaving 11 bases between them. The CDR3 reads CSASGGTVNTEAFF. The CDR3, as DNA: TGCAGTGCTAGTGGCGGGACTGTGAACACTGAAGCTTTCTTT.

The chain combines TRBV6-5 with TRBJ1-6; a weak D match, TRBD1 (6 bases). Germline CDR1 and CDR2: MNHEY and SVGAGI. The CDR3 covers 13 residues. V gave up 6 bases and J gave up 7 bases, with 10 bases separating them. In DNA, the CDR3 is TGTGCCAGCAGACAGGGAGGGAATTCACCCCTCCACTTT. This sequence encodes CASRQGGNSPLHF.

The V gene is TRBV28, the J gene TRBJ1-5, with 8 nucleotides matching TRBD1. The germline V gene has CDR1 MDHEN and CDR2 SYDVKM. V lost 9 bases to trimming and J lost 4 bases; unmatched junction nucleotides: 5. The CDR3 covers 13 residues. CDR3 in amino acids: CASRTGFNQPQHF. The CDR3 coding sequence is TGTGCCAGTAGGACAGGGTTTAATCAGCCCCAGCATTTT.